This T cell receptor (beta chain) came from a study of T-cell reconstitution after alpha-beta-depleted transplantation in children. Study-wide results and caveats: The origin of alpha-beta T cells about two months after transplant was reportedly several hundred expanded graft clones. A year post-transplant, T-cell counts and diversity derived mostly from newly produced T cells.

The CDR3 has 14 amino acids. Library preparation (for TCRbeta) was performed with unique molecular identifiers. TCRdb recomputed calls from the PCR reads with MiXCR, one row per CDR3 protein. This sample carries under 250,000 distinct CDR3 sequences, about 24% of them seen once, and the ten largest clones take about 4.8%. Worth noting for this clonotype: Its antigen is not known.

V and J are TRBV21-1 and TRBJ2-1; the table calls TRBD1, which could not be checked here. TRBV21-1 is flagged as a pseudogene. The clonotype was recovered from a female patient aged 2-9 years who had a stem cell transplant for congenital amegakaryocytic thrombocytopenia, so the T cells may come from the graft donor. The material was PBMCs, mostly from graft donor cells, obtained 360 days after TCRalphabeta/CD19-depleted stem cell transplant. CDR3 loop: CASPRVVSYNEQFF. The CDR3 DNA is TGTGCCAGCCCCAGGGTGGTTTCCTACAATGAGCAGTTCTTC.